This T cell receptor (beta chain) appears in the sequencing data of a study of shared clonotypes between healthy human individuals. Donors included only healthy HIV-negative adults lacking recent acute infections or vaccinations. Negatively enriched CD4+ T cells were divided by CD45RA into naive and memory. Germline trimming cut 1 base from V and 3 bases from J; bases unmatched to any gene: 0. This CDR3 contains 14 residues. Germline V gene data show CDR1 as LNHDA and CDR2 as SQIVND (reference sequence). General observations from the study: Sequencing depth was expected to influence donor clonotype sharing. Represented diversity (both genetic and exposure-history) was limited by the small number of donors.

Here immunoSEQ multiplex PCR was the method, and the copy in TCRdb shows in-frame clones only, minus some. The sample yields about 1.1 million clones, around 78% seen once. Comment on this clone: Its antigen remains unknown.

Sequenced: memory CD4+ T cells from PBMCs. Subset defined: CD45RA-negative fraction. The chain combines TRBV19 with TRBJ2-3, with 8 nucleotides matching TRBD2. The source of this sequence is a man between 18 and 29 years old in good health. Some clones in this sample may be carry-over from other donors' samples. The CDR3 region has the DNA TGTGCCAGTAGTATAGGCGGGAGGACAGATACGCAGTATTTT. Amino acid sequence: CASSIGGRTDTQYF. The variable domain in full, with the rest retrieved from reference TRBV19 and TRBJ2-3, is DGGITQSPKYLFRKEGQNVTLSCEQNLNHDAMYWYRQDPGQGLRLIYYSQIVNDFQKGDIAEGYSVSREKKESFPLTVTSAQKNPTAFYLCASSIGGRTDTQYFGPGTRLTVL.